A single sample gave rise to the 17 T cell receptor beta chains below, sequenced in a study of blood T cells in healthy people across ages. Primed by a sample-barcoded 5' primer and a J-beta primer mix, a second PCR proceeded for about 7 to 12 cycles. TCRdb called the 5' RACE reads again in MiXCR, with one record for every CDR3 protein. In the table there are 1.5 million to 2 million distinct CDR3 sequences, roughly 32% of which are singletons. The sample was blood. The receptors stem from a woman aged 25 to 39 in good health.

This clonotype was found once. The chain couples TRBV29-1 to TRBJ1-2; tentatively, D is TRBD1 (6 bases). The CDR3 contains 14 residues. V gave up 4 bases and J gave up 0 bases, with 12 bases separating them. Germline loops: CDR1 SQVTM, CDR2 ANQGSEA. The CDR3 loop reads CSVAQGIANYGYTF. The CDR3 coding sequence is TGCAGCGTTGCACAGGGAATTGCTAACTATGGCTACACCTTC.

About this clonotype: Its ends do not fully match the called genes, so a read error is possible. This CDR3 is CARRPGWGGNTGELFF. DNA of the CDR3: TGTGCCCGCAGACCAGGCTGGGGGGGGAACACCGGGGAGCTGTTTTTT. J is TRBJ2-2 and V is TRBV2; 7 bases agree with TRBD2. Germline V gene lookup returns CDR1 SNHLY and CDR2 FYNNEI. The CDR3 has 16 residues.

The rearrangement links TRBV5-1 to TRBJ1-1; possible D gene TRBD1, 5 bases. In germline, CDR1 is SGHRS, CDR2 YFSETQ. Trimming shortened V by 6 bases and J by 5 bases, and 17 bases separated the two germline ends. The CDR3 loop spans 14 amino acids. CDR3 coding DNA: TGCGCCAGCACCCAAGGACGGGGGGAGACTGAAGCTTTCTTT. Translating gives CASTQGRGETEAFF.

In its sample, this clonotype was seen many times. The rearrangement uses TRBV29-1 and TRBJ2-7; 10 bases agree with TRBD2. Trimming took 6 bases from V and 3 from J; bases not matched to a gene: 5. Germline V gene data show CDR1 as SQVTM and CDR2 as ANQGSEA. CDR3 size: 13 residues. This chain's CDR3 is CSVTGLASYEQYF. The CDR3 nucleotides are TGCAGCGTAACGGGACTAGCGAGCTACGAGCAGTACTTC.

Ten or more counts support this clonotype. This chain connects TRBV27 to TRBJ2-7; D tentatively fits TRBD1 or TRBD2 (5 bases each). Germline CDR1 is MNHEY and CDR2 is SMNVEV (reference sequence). CDR3 length: 14 amino acids. V was cut by 6 bases and J by 3 bases, with 15 bases left in between. The CDR3 sequence is CASSRTGPSYEQYF. For the CDR3, the DNA is TGTGCCAGCAGCCGAACGGGGCCCAGCTACGAGCAGTACTTC.

The V gene is TRBV6-1, the J gene TRBJ2-1, with TRBD2 identical over 9 bases. Germline CDR1 is MNHNS and CDR2 is SASEGT. CDR3 length: 16 amino acids. V shed 3 bases and J 13 bases; nucleotides not matched to a gene: 16. In DNA form, the CDR3 reads TGTGCCAGCAGTGATGGTTCCCGGGGTATCGGGACTAGCCAGTTCTTC. Its protein product is CASSDGSRGIGTSQFF.

The count of this clonotype is one. The chain links TRBV6-1 to TRBJ1-1; tentative D call: TRBD1 (6 bases). V was shortened by 7 bases and J by 9 bases, with 9 bases between the two germline ends. Germline V gene sequence: CDR1 MNHNS, CDR2 SASEGT. The CDR3 loop spans 10 amino acids. The CDR3 protein is CASKQGKAFF. DNA of the CDR3: TGTGCCAGCAAACAGGGTAAAGCTTTCTTT.

The chain joins TRBV30 to TRBJ2-6, with 8 bases identical to TRBD1. From germline, CDR1 is GTSNPN and CDR2 SVGIG (reference sequence). The CDR3 consists of 17 residues. The V segment lost 0 bases and the J segment 2 bases; nucleotides outside the gene matches: 6. The CDR3 loop reads CAWSVPRTGTGANVLTF. As DNA, the CDR3 is TGTGCCTGGAGTGTACCCCGGACAGGGACTGGGGCCAACGTCCTGACTTTC.

V and J are TRBV9 and TRBJ2-7; no reliable D call. The CDR3 length is 15 residues. Germline loops: CDR1 SGDLS, CDR2 YYNGEE. V dropped 6 bases and J dropped 0 bases, with 16 bases sitting between them. The CDR3 reads CASTPGLLISYEQYF. The CDR3 DNA reads TGTGCCAGCACCCCAGGTCTTCTTATCTCCTACGAGCAGTACTTC.

This clonotype was seen a handful of times. The chain has TRBV20-1 and TRBJ2-1; TRBD2 agrees at 13 bases. Per germline, CDR1 DFQATT and CDR2 SNEGSKA (reference sequence). The V segment lost 5 bases and the J segment 0 bases; nucleotides outside the gene matches: 7. CDR3 length: 17 amino acids. The CDR3 DNA follows: TGCAGTGCTTCGACTAGCGGGGGGTCGGCCTCCTACAATGAGCAGTTCTTC. Translation: CSASTSGGSASYNEQFF.

This clonotype was counted between two and nine times. DNA of the CDR3: TGTGCCAGCAGCGTACAGGGGTATGACAATGAGCAGTTCTTC. Protein product: CASSVQGYDNEQFF. The chain carries TRBV5-6 and TRBJ2-1, with 7 nucleotides matching TRBD1. Germline CDR1 reads SGHDT; CDR2 reads YYEEEE. Losses at the gene ends were 4 bases for V and 5 bases for J; bases not matched to a gene: 6. The CDR3 totals 14 residues.

The gene calls are TRBV24-1 and TRBJ2-3; the D is unclear. The CDR3 has 14 amino acids. The V end lost 3 bases, the J end lost 0 bases, and 6 bases lay between the germline ends. The V gene's germline CDR1 is KGHDR and CDR2 SFDVKD. CDR3 in DNA: TGTGCCACCAGTGATCCCACTAGCACAGATACGCAGTATTTT. Protein sequence: CATSDPTSTDTQYF.

This clonotype was picked up a small number of times. The chain joins TRBV7-2 to TRBJ2-2; TRBD1 matches 9 bases. Germline V gene sequence: CDR1 SGHTA, CDR2 FQGNSA. After removal of 4 bases from V and 8 bases from J, the junction contained 8 bases not matched to a gene. This CDR3 has 15 residues. This chain's CDR3 is CASSSWDRAPGELFF. The CDR3 DNA reads TGTGCCAGCAGCTCCTGGGACAGGGCCCCGGGGGAGCTGTTTTTT.

This chain uses TRBV29-1 with TRBJ2-5; the match to TRBD2 covers 10 bases. J lost 2 bases, V lost 2 bases, and 14 bases had no gene match. The CDR3 has 18 amino acids. The germline CDR1 and CDR2 sequences are SQVTM and ANQGSEA. The CDR3, as DNA: TGCAGCGTTGAAATTCCCTTGGTAGTAGCGGGGGGACAAGAGACCCAGTACTTC. Translation gives CSVEIPLVVAGGQETQYF.

This chain links TRBV12-3 or TRBV12-4 with TRBJ1-1; D gene unclear. The CDR3 runs 16 residues. The V and J ends lost 7 bases and 2 bases respectively, with 20 bases between them. CDR3 residues: CASTKIVFGINTEAFF. The DNA of the CDR3 is TGTGCCAGCACCAAGATTGTCTTCGGGATAAACACTGAAGCTTTCTTT.

Comments on this clonotype: As the CDR3 is not closed by the conserved phenylalanine or tryptophan, this likely results from a read error. The V call is TRBV12-3 or TRBV12-4, the J call TRBJ2-3, with D perhaps TRBD2 (6 bases). V was pared by 6 bases and J by 2 bases, with 18 bases between. The CDR3 is 16 amino acids. CDR3 region: CASRKPPGLLTDTQYS. In DNA, the CDR3 is TGTGCCAGCAGAAAGCCCCCCGGACTACTCACAGATACGCAGTATTCT.

This chain links TRBV4-2 with TRBJ2-1; 11 bases align to TRBD1. The CDR3 extends over 16 amino acids. Trimming took 4 bases from V and 6 from J; bases not matched to a gene: 8. Germline CDR1 is LGHNA and CDR2 is YNFKEQ. CDR3 bases: TGTGCCAGCAGCCGCCTGGGACAGGGGGTCCGCAATGAGCAGTTCTTC. This encodes CASSRLGQGVRNEQFF.